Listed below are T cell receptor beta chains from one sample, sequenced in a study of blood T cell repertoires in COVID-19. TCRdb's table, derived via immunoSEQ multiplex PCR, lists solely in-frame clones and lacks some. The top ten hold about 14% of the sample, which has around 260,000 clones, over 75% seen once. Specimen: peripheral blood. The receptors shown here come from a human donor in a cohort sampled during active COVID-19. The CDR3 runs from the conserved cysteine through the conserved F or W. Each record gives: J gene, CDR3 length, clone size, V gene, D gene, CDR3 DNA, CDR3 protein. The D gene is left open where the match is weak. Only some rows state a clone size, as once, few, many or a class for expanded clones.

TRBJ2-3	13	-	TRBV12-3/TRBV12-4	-	TGTGCCAGCAGTTTTACCGCCGGGGATACGCAGTATTTT	CASSFTAGDTQYF
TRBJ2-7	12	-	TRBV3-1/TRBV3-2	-	TGTGCCAGCAGCCAAGTAGAATACGAGCAGTACTTC	CASSQVEYEQYF
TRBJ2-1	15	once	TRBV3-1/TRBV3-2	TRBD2	TGTGCCAGCAGCCCAGGGACTAGGGGGTTGGGTGAGCAGTTCTTC	CASSPGTRGLGEQFF
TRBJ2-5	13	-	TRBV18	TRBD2	TGTGCCAGCTCCCCTAGCGGGACAGAGACCCAGTACTTC	CASSPSGTETQYF
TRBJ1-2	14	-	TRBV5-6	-	TGTGCCAGCAGCTTGTTAGGGGTTAAAGGCGGCTACACCTTC	CASSLLGVKGGYTF
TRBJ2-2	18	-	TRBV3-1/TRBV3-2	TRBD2	TGTGCCAGCAGCCAAGATAGGACGGGAGGACTAAACACCGGGGAGCTGTTTTTT	CASSQDRTGGLNTGELFF
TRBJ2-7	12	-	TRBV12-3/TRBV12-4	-	TGTGCCAGCAGTAACCCGAGGGTGAAGCAGTACTTC	CASSNPRVKQYF
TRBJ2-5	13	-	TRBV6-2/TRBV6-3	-	TGTGCCAGCAGCCCGAGGTACCAAGAGACCCAGTACTTC	CASSPRYQETQYF
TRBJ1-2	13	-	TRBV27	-	TGTGCCAGCGCAAGGGGTATAAACTATGGCTACACCTTC	CASARGINYGYTF
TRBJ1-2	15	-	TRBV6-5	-	TGTGCCAGCAGCTCTCCGACGGGACACGACTATGGCTACACCTTC	CASSSPTGHDYGYTF
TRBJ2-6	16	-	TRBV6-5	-	TGTGCCAGCAGTTATCACAGGACAGCTGGGGCCAACGTCCTGACTTTC	CASSYHRTAGANVLTF
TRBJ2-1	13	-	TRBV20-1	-	TGCAGTGCTAGTAGAACCTACTACAATGAGCAGTTCTTC	CSASRTYYNEQFF
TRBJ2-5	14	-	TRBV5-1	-	TGCGCCAGCAGCACCGGGAGACCCCAAGAGACCCAGTACTTC	CASSTGRPQETQYF
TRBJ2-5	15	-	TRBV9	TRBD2	TGTGCCAGCAGCGTAGACGGGGGGTCAGGAGAGACCCAGTACTTC	CASSVDGGSGETQYF
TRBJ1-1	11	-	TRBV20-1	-	TGCAGTGCCAGAGTTCGCACTGAAGCTTTCTTT	CSARVRTEAFF
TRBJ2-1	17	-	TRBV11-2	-	TGTGCCAGCAGCTTATTGGGGCCCGGGAGCTTCTACAATGAGCAGTTCTTC	CASSLLGPGSFYNEQFF
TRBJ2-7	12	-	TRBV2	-	TGTGCCAGCAGTGCCCTTACCTACGAGCAGTACTTC	CASSALTYEQYF
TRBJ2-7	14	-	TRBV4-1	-	TGCGCCAGCAGCCAAGAAGAGGAGACCTACGAGCAGTACTTC	CASSQEEETYEQYF
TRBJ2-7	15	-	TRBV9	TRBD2	TGTGCCAGCAGAGTACTAGCGGGATGGTCCTACGAGCAGTACTTC	CASRVLAGWSYEQYF
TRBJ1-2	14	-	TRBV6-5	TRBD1	TGTGCCAGCAGCCCGGGACAGGGAATTTCTGGCTACACCTTC	CASSPGQGISGYTF